This T cell receptor (beta chain) was sequenced for a study of blood T cell repertoires in COVID-19. In the study overall: Both acute and convalescent COVID-19 samples were obtained from the United States, Italy and Spain.

Trimming left V 2 bases short and J 4 bases short, with 13 bases between. Per germline, CDR1 SGHAT and CDR2 FQNNGV. The CDR3 totals 15 residues. Per the authors' pipeline: Reference gene primer amplification gave estimated nucleated cell counts. This table comes from immunoSEQ multiplex PCR, and its TCRdb copy is limited to in-frame clones, with some not included. V and J calls and clone size follow that table, whereas D and trimming were derived from the DNA. Found here are 150,000 to 200,000 clones, approximately 90% of them singletons; the top ten hold 2.5% to 3%. The specimen sequenced was peripheral blood. The genes are TRBV11-2 and TRBJ2-3; D perhaps matches TRBD2 (5 bases). This clonotype originated in a woman between 25 and 40 years old with active or convalescent COVID-19. DNA of the CDR3: TGTGCCAGCAGCTTATTACTAGGATTTCCAGATACGCAGTATTTT. It encodes CASSLLLGFPDTQYF.